Listed below are T cell receptor beta chains from one sample, sequenced in a study of regulatory T cells in long-lasting Graves disease. From the multiplex PCR reads, TCRdb called clonotypes with MiXCR, one entry per CDR3 protein. The sample has some 560,000 distinct CDR3 sequences, around 15% seen once. These data were likewise used in another study, on T cells in Graves' hyperthyroidism and ophthalmopathy.

The sequencing here drew on peripheral blood mononuclear cells (PBMCs), taken at new diagnosis, from a patient treated with antithyroid drugs. These receptors all come from a woman in her forties or fifties with Graves disease. CDR3s include the opening cysteine and the closing phenylalanine or tryptophan. D genes are given only for firm matches. Clone size is given for some rows only: seen once, a few or many times, or a class if the clone is expanded.

V gene	J gene	D gene	clone size	CDR3 protein	CDR3 DNA
TRBV19	TRBJ2-4	NA	few	CASTQGGGRNIQYF	TGTGCCAGTACCCAGGGGGGGGGTAGGAACATTCAGTACTTC
TRBV5-8	TRBJ1-2	TRBD1	few	CASSPGQGAGYGYTF	TGTGCCAGCAGCCCAGGACAGGGGGCAGGCTATGGCTACACCTTC
TRBV5-1	TRBJ2-2	NA	many	CASSSGLANTGELFF	TGCGCCAGCAGCTCCGGACTTGCGAACACCGGGGAGCTGTTTTTT
TRBV4-1	TRBJ2-1	NA	NA	CASSPSDANNEQFF	TGCGCCAGCAGCCCGTCGGACGCGAACAATGAGCAGTTCTTC
TRBV27	TRBJ1-2	NA	few	CASSSRANYGYTF	TGTGCCAGCAGCAGCAGGGCTAACTATGGCTACACCTTC
TRBV5-1	TRBJ2-1	NA	few	CASSLREYNEQFF	TGCGCCAGCAGCTTGAGGGAGTACAATGAGCAGTTCTTC
TRBV12-3/TRBV12-4	TRBJ2-7	NA	many	CASRSLLGQEQYF	TGTGCCAGCAGATCCCTCCTCGGGCAAGAGCAGTACTTC
TRBV7-9	TRBJ1-6	TRBD1	many	CASSTQGTGDNSPLHF	TGTGCCAGCAGCACGCAGGGGACAGGGGATAATTCACCCCTCCACTTT
TRBV19	TRBJ2-3	TRBD2	NA	CASSPSGGYDTQYF	TGTGCCAGTAGTCCTAGCGGGGGCTACGATACGCAGTATTTT
TRBV5-1	TRBJ2-1	NA	few	CASSLILYSYNEQFF	TGCGCCAGCAGCTTGATACTCTACTCCTACAATGAGCAGTTCTTC
TRBV3-1	TRBJ2-1	NA	NA	CASSPLRYNEQFF	TGTGCCAGCAGCCCCCTACGCTACAATGAGCAGTTCTTC
TRBV10-1	TRBJ2-1	TRBD2	few	CASSAGTSGGPRVEQFF	TGCGCCAGCAGTGCTGGGACTAGCGGGGGCCCAAGGGTAGAGCAGTTCTTC
TRBV28	TRBJ2-1	NA	many	CASSLTGQYNEQFF	TGTGCCAGCAGTTTAACAGGGCAGTACAATGAGCAGTTCTTC
TRBV6-1	TRBJ2-3	NA	NA	CALRGRYTDTQYF	TGTGCCTTAAGGGGGAGGTACACAGATACGCAGTATTTT
TRBV10-3	TRBJ1-2	TRBD1	NA	CAISRTGNDYGYTF	TGTGCCATCTCCCGGACAGGGAATGACTATGGCTACACCTTC
TRBV28	TRBJ2-3	NA	many	CASSRAGATDTQYF	TGTGCCAGCAGCCGAGCGGGTGCCACAGATACGCAGTATTTT
TRBV7-8	TRBJ2-4	NA	few	CASSRTENIQYF	TGTGCCAGCAGTCGGACAGAAAACATTCAGTACTTC
TRBV6-1	TRBJ1-5	TRBD1	many	CASSGGQAYQPQHF	TGTGCCAGCAGTGGGGGACAGGCCTATCAGCCCCAGCATTTT
TRBV27	TRBJ2-5	NA	many	CASGVGAQETQYF	TGTGCCAGCGGCGTCGGGGCCCAAGAGACCCAGTACTTC
TRBV4-1	TRBJ2-1	NA	few	CASPHPNEQFF	TGCGCCAGCCCCCACCCCAATGAGCAGTTCTTC
TRBV7-2	TRBJ2-5	TRBD2	few	CASSLSLAGGLETQYF	TGTGCCAGCAGCTTATCGTTAGCGGGGGGGTTGGAGACCCAGTACTTC
TRBV5-1	TRBJ2-1	NA	many	CASIGEGGALYNEQFF	TGCGCCAGCATCGGGGAGGGGGGAGCGCTGTACAATGAGCAGTTCTTC
TRBV2	TRBJ2-2	NA	many	CASSVSYETNTGELFF	TGTGCCAGCAGTGTATCCTATGAAACGAACACCGGGGAGCTGTTTTTT
TRBV14	TRBJ1-2	NA	many	CASSPTGLLGGYTF	TGTGCCAGCAGCCCGACAGGTCTCTTAGGTGGCTACACCTTC
TRBV25-1	TRBJ1-2	NA	many	CASSETAGAYGYTF	TGTGCCAGCAGTGAAACGGCAGGGGCCTATGGCTACACCTTC
TRBV28	TRBJ2-6	TRBD1	few	CASSRDRGTGANVLTF	TGTGCCAGCAGCCGGGACAGGGGAACTGGGGCCAACGTCCTGACTTTC
TRBV7-2	TRBJ1-3	NA	NA	CASSARGNTIYF	TGTGCCAGCAGCGCACGTGGAAACACCATATATTTT